This entry describes one T cell receptor beta chain. As yet, its antigen is unknown. This entry belongs to a study of T-cell memory formation after mild COVID-19. Notes on the study in general: Clones shrinking from day 15 to 85 showed even CD4/CD8 mixes; later expanders tilted CD4+. Unconfirmed was the SARS-CoV-2 specificity of second-wave clones that peaked on day 37.

TCRdb fed the 5' RACE reads into MiXCR, producing one record per CDR3 protein. The top ten hold about 10% of the sample, which has around 200,000 distinct CDR3 sequences, around 30% seen once. Per the germline V gene, CDR1 is KGHDR and CDR2 is SFDVKD. This CDR3 is built from 17 residues. V lost 2 bases to trimming and J lost 1 base, with 14 bases between them. This chain links TRBV24-1 with TRBJ2-1; possibly TRBD2 for D (6 bases). This receptor was identified in an adult woman who had mild COVID-19 (a few samples of this study predate the infection). Cell type and time point are not known. The specimen sequenced was PBMCs or a T cell subset sorted from them (not recorded which). The CDR3, as DNA: TGTGCCACCAGTGATTGGAGGACCCGGGGGTCCTACAATGAGCAGTTCTTC. Translated: CATSDWRTRGSYNEQFF.